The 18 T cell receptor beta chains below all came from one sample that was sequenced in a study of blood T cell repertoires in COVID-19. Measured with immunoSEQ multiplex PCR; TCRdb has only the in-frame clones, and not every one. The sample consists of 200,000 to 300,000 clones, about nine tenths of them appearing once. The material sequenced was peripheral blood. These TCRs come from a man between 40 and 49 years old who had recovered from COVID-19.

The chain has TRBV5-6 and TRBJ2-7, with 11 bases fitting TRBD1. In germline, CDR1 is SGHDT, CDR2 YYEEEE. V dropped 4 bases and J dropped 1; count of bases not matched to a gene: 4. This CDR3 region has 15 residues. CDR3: CASSLGQGASYEQYF. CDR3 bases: TGTGCCAGCAGCCTAGGACAGGGGGCATCCTACGAGCAGTACTTC. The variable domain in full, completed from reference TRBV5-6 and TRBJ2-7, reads DAGVTQSPTHLIKTRGQQVTLRCSPKSGHDTVSWYQQALGQGPQFIFQYYEEEERQRGNFPDRFSGHQFPNYSSELNVNALLLGDSALYLCASSLGQGASYEQYFGPGTRLTVT.

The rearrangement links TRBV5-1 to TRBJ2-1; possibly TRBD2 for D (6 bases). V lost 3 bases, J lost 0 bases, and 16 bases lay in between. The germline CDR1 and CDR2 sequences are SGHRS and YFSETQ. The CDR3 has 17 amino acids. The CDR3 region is CASSWTRGVSSYNEQFF. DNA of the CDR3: TGCGCCAGCAGCTGGACCCGCGGGGTTAGCTCCTACAATGAGCAGTTCTTC.

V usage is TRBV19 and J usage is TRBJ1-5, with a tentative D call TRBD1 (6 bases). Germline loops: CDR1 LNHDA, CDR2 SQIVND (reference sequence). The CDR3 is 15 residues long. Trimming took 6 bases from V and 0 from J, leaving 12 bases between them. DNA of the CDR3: TGTGCCAGTAGGGAACAGGGACATAGCAATCAGCCCCAGCATTTT. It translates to CASREQGHSNQPQHF.

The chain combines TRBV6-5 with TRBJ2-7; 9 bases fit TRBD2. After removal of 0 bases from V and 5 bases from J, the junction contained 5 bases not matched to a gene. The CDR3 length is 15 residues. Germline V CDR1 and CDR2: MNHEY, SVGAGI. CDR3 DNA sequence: TGTGCCAGCAGTTACTCCGCGGGAGGGCCCCACGAGCAGTACTTC. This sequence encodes CASSYSAGGPHEQYF.

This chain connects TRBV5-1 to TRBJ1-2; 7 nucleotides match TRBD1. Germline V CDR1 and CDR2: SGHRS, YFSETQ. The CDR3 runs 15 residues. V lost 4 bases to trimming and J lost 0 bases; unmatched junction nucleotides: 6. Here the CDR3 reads CASSLQGTANYGYTF. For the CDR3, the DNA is TGCGCCAGCAGCCTACAGGGGACGGCTAACTATGGCTACACCTTC.

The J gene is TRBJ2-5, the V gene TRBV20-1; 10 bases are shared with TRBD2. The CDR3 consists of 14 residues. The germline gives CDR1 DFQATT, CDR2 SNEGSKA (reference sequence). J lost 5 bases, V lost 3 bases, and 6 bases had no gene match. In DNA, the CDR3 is TGCAGTGCTAGTACTAGCGGGGACCCCGAGACCCAGTACTTC. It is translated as CSASTSGDPETQYF.

The CDR3 bases are TGTGCCACCCATCGAATCGGGTATAATTCACCCCTCCACTTT. Translating gives CATHRIGYNSPLHF. The V and J genes are TRBV6-5 and TRBJ1-6; D gene uncertain. V was cut by 10 bases and J by 4 bases, with 14 bases left in between. The CDR3 has 14 amino acids. Germline V gene sequence: CDR1 MNHEY, CDR2 SVGAGI.

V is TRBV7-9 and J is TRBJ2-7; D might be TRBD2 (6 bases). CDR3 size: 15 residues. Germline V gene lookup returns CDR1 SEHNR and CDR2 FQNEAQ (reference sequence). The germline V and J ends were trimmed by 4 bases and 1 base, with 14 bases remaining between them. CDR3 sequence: CASSWSLGTSYEQYF. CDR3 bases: TGTGCCAGCAGCTGGAGTCTGGGGACTTCCTACGAGCAGTACTTC.

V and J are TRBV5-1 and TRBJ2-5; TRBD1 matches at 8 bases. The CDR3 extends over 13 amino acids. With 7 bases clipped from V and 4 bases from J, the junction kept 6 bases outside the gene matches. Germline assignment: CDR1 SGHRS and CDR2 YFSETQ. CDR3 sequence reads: CASDRGNIETQYF. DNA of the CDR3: TGCGCCAGCGACAGGGGCAATATAGAGACCCAGTACTTC. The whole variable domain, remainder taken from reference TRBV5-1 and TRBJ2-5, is KAGVTQTPRYLIKTRGQQVTLSCSPISGHRSVSWYQQTPGQGLQFLFEYFSETQRNKGNFPGRFSGRQFSNSRSEMNVSTLELGDSALYLCASDRGNIETQYFGPGTRLLVL.

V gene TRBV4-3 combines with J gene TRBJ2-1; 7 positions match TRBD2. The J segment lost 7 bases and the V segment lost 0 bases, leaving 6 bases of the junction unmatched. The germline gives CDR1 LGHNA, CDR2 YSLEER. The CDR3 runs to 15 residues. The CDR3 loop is CASSQERRELNEQFF. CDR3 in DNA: TGCGCCAGCAGCCAAGAGAGGCGGGAGTTAAATGAGCAGTTCTTC.

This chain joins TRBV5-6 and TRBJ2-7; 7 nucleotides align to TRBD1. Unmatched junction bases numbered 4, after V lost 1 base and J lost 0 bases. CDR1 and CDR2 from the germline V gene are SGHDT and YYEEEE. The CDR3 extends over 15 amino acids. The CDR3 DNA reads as TGTGCCAGCAGCTTGAGGACAGGAAGCTCCTACGAGCAGTACTTC. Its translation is CASSLRTGSSYEQYF. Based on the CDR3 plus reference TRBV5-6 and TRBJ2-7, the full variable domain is DAGVTQSPTHLIKTRGQQVTLRCSPKSGHDTVSWYQQALGQGPQFIFQYYEEEERQRGNFPDRFSGHQFPNYSSELNVNALLLGDSALYLCASSLRTGSSYEQYFGPGTRLTVT.

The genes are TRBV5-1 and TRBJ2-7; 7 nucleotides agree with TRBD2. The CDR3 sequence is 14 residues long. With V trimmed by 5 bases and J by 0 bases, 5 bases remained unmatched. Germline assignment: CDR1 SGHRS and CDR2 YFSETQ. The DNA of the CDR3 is TGCGCCAGCAGGATAAGCGGGGCCTCCTACGAGCAGTACTTC. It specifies CASRISGASYEQYF.

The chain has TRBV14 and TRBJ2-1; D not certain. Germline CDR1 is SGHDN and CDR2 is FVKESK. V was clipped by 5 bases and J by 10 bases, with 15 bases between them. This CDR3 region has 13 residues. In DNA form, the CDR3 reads TGTGCCAGCAGCAAGGAGTATGTAACCGAGCAGTTCTTC. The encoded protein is CASSKEYVTEQFF.

The CDR3, as DNA: TGTGCCTGGATTGAGGGTGAGCAGTTCTTC. This encodes CAWIEGEQFF. The chain recombines TRBV30 with TRBJ2-1; possible D gene TRBD2, 5 bases. This CDR3 comprises 10 residues. Germline V CDR1 and CDR2: GTSNPN, SVGIG (reference sequence). V dropped 4 bases and J dropped 9 bases, with 7 bases sitting between them.

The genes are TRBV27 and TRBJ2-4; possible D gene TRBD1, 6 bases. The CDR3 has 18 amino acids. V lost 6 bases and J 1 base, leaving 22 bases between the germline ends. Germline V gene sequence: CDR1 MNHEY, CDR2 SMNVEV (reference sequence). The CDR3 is CASSFGDNRDWAKNIQYF. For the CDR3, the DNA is TGTGCCAGCAGCTTTGGGGACAACAGGGATTGGGCCAAAAACATTCAGTACTTC.

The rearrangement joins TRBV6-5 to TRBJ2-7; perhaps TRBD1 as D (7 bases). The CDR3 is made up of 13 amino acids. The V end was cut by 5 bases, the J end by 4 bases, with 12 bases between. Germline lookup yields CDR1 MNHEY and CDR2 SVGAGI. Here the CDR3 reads CASSKGGQYEQYF. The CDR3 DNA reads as TGTGCCAGCAGTAAGGGGGGACAGTACGAGCAGTACTTC.

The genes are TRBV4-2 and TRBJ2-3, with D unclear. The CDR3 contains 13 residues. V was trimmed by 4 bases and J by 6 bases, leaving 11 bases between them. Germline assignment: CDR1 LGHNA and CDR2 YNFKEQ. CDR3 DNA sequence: TGTGCCAGCAGCCTCCTGAGAGGCGATACGCAGTATTTT. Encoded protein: CASSLLRGDTQYF.

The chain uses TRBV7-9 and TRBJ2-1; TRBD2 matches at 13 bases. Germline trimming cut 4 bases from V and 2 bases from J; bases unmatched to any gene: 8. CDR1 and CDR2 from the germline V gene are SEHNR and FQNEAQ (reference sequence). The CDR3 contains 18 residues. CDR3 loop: CASSSTGLAGVPYNEQFF. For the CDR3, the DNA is TGTGCCAGCAGCTCCACAGGACTAGCGGGAGTCCCCTACAATGAGCAGTTCTTC.